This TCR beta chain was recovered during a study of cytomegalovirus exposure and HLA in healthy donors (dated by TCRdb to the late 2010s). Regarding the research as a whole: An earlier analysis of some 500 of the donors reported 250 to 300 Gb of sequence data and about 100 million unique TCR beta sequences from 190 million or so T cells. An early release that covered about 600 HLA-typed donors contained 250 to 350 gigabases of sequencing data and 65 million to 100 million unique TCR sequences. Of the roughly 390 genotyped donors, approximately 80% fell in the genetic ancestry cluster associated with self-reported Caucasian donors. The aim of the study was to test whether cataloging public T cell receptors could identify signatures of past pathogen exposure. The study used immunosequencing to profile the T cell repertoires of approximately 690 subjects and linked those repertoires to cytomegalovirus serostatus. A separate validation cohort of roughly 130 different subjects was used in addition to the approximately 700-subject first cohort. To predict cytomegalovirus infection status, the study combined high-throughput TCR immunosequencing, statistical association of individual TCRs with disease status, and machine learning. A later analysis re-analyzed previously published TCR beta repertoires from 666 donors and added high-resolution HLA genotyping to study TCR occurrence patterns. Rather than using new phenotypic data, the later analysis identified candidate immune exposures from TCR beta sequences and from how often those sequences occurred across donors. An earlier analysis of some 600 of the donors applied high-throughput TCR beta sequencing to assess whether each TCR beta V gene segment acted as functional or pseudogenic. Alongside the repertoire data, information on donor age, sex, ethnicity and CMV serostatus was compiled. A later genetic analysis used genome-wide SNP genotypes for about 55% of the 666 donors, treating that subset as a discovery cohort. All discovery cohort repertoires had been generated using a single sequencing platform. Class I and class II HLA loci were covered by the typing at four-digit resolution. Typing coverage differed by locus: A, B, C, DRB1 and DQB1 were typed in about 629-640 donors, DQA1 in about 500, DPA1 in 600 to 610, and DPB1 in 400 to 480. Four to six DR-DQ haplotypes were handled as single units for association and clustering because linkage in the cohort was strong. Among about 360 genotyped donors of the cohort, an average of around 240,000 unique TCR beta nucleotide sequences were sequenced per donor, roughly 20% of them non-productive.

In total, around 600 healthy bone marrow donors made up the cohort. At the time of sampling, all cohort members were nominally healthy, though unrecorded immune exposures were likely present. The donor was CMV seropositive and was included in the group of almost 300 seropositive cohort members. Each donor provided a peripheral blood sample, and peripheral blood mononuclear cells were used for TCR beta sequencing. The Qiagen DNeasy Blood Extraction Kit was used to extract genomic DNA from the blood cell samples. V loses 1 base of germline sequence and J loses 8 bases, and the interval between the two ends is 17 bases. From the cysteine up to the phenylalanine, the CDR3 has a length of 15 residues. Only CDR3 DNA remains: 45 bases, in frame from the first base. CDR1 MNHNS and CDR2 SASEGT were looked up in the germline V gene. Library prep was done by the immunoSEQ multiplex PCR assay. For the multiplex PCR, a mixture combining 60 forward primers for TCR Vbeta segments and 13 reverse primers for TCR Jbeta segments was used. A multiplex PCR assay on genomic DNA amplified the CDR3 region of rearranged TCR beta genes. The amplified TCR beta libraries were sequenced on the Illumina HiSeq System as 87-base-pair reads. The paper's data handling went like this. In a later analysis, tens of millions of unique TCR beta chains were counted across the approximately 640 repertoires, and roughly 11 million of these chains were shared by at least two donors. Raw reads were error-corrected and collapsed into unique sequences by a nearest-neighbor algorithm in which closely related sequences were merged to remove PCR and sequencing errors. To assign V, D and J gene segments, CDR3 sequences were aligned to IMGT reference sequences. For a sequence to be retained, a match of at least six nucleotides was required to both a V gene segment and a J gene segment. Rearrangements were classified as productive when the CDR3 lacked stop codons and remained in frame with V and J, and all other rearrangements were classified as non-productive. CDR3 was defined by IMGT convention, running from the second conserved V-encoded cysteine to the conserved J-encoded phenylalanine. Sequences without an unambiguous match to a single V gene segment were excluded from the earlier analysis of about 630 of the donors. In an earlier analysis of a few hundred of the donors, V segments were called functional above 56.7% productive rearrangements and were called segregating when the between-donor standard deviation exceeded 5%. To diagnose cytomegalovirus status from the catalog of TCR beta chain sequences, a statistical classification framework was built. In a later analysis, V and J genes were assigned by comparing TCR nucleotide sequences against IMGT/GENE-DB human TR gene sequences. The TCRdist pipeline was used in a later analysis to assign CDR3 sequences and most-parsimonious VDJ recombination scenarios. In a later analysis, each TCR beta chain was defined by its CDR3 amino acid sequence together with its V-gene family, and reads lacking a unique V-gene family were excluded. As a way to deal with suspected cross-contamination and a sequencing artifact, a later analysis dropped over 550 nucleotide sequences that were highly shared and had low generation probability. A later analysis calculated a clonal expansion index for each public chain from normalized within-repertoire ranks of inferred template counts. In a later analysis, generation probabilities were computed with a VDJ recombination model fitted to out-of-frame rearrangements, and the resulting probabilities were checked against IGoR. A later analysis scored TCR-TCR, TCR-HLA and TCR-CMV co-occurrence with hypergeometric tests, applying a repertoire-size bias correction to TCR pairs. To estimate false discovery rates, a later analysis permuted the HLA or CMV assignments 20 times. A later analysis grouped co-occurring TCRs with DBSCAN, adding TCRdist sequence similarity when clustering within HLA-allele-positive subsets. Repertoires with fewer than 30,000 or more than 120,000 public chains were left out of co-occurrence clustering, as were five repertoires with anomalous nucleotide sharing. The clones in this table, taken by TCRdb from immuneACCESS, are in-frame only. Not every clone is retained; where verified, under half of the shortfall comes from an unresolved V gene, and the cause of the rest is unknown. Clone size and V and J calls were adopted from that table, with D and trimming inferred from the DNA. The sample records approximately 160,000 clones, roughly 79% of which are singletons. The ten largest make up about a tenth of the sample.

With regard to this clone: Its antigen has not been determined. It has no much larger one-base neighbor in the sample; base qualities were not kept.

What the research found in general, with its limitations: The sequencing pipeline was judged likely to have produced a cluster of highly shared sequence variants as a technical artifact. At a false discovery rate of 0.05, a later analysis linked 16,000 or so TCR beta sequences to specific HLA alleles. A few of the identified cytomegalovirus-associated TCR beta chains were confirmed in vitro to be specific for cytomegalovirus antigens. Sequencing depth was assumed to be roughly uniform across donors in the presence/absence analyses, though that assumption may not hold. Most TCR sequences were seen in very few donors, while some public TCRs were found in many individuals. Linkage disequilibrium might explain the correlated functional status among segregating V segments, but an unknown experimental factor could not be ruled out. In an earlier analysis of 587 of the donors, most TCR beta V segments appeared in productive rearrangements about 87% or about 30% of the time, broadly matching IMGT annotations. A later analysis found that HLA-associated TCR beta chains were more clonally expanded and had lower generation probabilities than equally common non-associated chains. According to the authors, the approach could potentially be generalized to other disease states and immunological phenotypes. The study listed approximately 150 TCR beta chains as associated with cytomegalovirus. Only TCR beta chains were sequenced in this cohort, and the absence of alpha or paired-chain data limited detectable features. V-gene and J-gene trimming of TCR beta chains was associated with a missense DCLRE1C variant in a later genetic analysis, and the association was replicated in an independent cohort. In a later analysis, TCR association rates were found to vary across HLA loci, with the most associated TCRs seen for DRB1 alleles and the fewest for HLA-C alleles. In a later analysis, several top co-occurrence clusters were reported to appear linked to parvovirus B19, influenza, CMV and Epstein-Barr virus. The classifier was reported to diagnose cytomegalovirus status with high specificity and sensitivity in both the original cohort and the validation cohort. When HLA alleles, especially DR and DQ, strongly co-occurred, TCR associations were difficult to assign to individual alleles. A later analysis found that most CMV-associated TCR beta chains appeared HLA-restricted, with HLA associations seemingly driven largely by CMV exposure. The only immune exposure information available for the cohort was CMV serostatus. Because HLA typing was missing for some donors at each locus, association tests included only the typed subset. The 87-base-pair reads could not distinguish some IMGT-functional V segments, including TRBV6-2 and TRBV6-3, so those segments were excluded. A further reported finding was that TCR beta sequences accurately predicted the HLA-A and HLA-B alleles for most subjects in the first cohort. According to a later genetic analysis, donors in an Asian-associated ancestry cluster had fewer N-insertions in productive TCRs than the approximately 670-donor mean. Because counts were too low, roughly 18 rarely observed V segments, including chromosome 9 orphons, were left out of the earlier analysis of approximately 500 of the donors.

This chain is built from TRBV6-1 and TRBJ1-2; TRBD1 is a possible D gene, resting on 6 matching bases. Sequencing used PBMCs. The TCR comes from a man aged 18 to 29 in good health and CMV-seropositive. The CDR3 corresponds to CASSEDVGHLRGYTF. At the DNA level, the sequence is TGTGCCAGCAGTGAAGATGTGGGACACCTGAGAGGCTACACCTTC.